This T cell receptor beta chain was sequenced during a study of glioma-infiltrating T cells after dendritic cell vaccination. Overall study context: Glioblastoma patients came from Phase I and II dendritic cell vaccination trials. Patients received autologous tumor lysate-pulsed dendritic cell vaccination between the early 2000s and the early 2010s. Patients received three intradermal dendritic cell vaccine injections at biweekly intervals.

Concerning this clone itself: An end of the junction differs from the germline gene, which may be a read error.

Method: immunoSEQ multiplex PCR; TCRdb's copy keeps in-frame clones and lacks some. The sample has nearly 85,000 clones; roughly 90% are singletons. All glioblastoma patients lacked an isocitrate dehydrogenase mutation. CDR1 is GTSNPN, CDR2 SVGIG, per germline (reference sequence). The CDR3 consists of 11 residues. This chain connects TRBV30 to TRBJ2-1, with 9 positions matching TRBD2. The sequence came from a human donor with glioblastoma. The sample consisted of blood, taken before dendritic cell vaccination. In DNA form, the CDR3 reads TGTGCCTGGAGTGTACTAGCGGGCGTACTCTTC. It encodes CAWSVLAGVLF. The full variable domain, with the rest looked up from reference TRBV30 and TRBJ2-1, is SQTIHQWPATLVQPVGSPLSLECTVEGTSNPNLYWYRQAAGRGLQLLFYSVGIGQISSEVPQNLSASRPQDRQFILSSKKLLLSDSGFYLCAWSVLAGVLFGPGTRLTVL.